The 17 T cell receptor beta chains given below trace back to one sample, sequenced in a study of CD8 T cells in ankylosing spondylitis. Using its own MiXCR run on the 5' RACE reads, TCRdb lists one record per CDR3 protein. The sample contains some 800,000 distinct CDR3 sequences, approximately 12% of which appear only once. Study-wide findings and caveats: Seemingly characteristic of ankylosing spondylitis blood was a TCR beta motif consisting of fewer than 10 highly homologous variants.

These receptors lack a known antigen. Source material: blood, either unsorted or a sorted T cell fraction (not recorded which). All receptors derive from a male donor with ankylosing spondylitis.

The chain employs TRBV10-3 and TRBJ2-3; 8 bases align to TRBD2. The CDR3 extends over 14 amino acids. J gave up 1 base and V 6 bases, and 3 bases lay outside the gene matches. Germline-derived CDR1 and CDR2 are ENHRY and SYGVKD. CDR3 region: CAISPTSGTDTQYF. CDR3 DNA sequence: TGTGCCATCAGCCCGACTAGCGGCACAGATACGCAGTATTTT.

The chain carries TRBV5-1 and TRBJ2-3, with 9 bases lining up with TRBD1. Germline V lookup: CDR1 SGHRS, CDR2 YFSETQ. V shed 0 bases, J shed 5 bases, and the junction held 7 bases outside the gene matches. The CDR3 is made up of 16 amino acids. The CDR3: CASSLDATGGLDTQYF. CDR3 bases: TGCGCCAGCAGCTTGGACGCGACAGGGGGTCTAGATACGCAGTATTTT.

There are a few counts of this clonotype. CDR3 sequence: CASRRDRTDSPLHF. The CDR3 nucleotides are TGTGCCAGCAGGAGGGACAGAACGGATTCACCCCTCCACTTT. The chain recombines TRBV12-3 or TRBV12-4 with TRBJ1-6, with 7 bases fitting TRBD1. The ends lost 6 bases at V and 8 bases at J; junction bases unmatched: 7. The CDR3 contains 14 residues.

This rearrangement joins TRBV6-5 to TRBJ1-6; D may be TRBD1 (5 bases). V gave up 2 bases and J gave up 6 bases, with 17 bases separating them. The CDR3 sequence is 17 residues long. Germline V CDR1 and CDR2: MNHEY, SVGAGI. For the CDR3, the DNA is TGTGCCAGCAGTTACGGGGGACGGGAACGGGTTAATTCACCCCTCCACTTT. Its translation is CASSYGGRERVNSPLHF.

The chain links TRBV7-9 to TRBJ2-6; D is unclear. This CDR3 comprises 15 residues. Germline CDR1 and CDR2: SEHNR and FQNEAQ (reference sequence). V was pared by 1 base and J by 3 bases, with 7 bases between. CDR3 region: CASSLGRNGANVLTF. The CDR3 DNA reads as TGTGCCAGCAGCTTAGGACGTAATGGGGCCAACGTCCTGACTTTC.

The gene calls are TRBV9 and TRBJ2-1; D unresolved. The germline CDR1 and CDR2 sequences are SGDLS and YYNGEE. V dropped 3 bases and J dropped 2 bases, with 12 bases sitting between them. The CDR3 loop spans 15 amino acids. The CDR3 reads CASSEVGDTYNEQFF. Here the CDR3 DNA reads TGTGCCAGCAGCGAGGTAGGAGATACCTACAATGAGCAGTTCTTC.

This clonotype was counted between two and nine times. The chain links TRBV20-1 to TRBJ2-7, with D perhaps matching TRBD1 (6 bases). CDR1 and CDR2 (germline): DFQATT, SNEGSKA (reference sequence). CDR3 length equals 14 residues. Between the trimmed V and J ends, which lost 6 bases and 3 bases, there was a span of 18 bases. CDR3 sequence (DNA): TGCAGTGCAACGGGACACATCGGGTACTACGAGCAGTACTTC. It is translated as CSATGHIGYYEQYF.

A note on this clonotype: Mismatch with germline at one junction end may stem from a read error. V and J are TRBV4-3 and TRBJ2-1; unclear D gene. The CDR3 consists of 11 residues. Germline-derived CDR1 and CDR2 are LGHNA and YSLEER. The CDR3 sequence is CASSQGRQLRF. Written as DNA, the CDR3 is TGCGCCAGCAGCCAAGGGCGCCAGCTGCGGTTC.

There are a few counts of this clonotype. The chain carries TRBV20-1 and TRBJ2-3; TRBD1 aligns across 11 bases. The J segment lost 6 bases and the V segment lost 6 bases, leaving 8 bases of the junction unmatched. The CDR3 is made up of 14 amino acids. Germline CDR1 and CDR2: DFQATT and SNEGSKA (reference sequence). CDR3 loop: CSALGQGGSDTQYF. Written as DNA, the CDR3 is TGCAGTGCGTTGGGACAGGGGGGCTCGGATACGCAGTATTTT.

This rearrangement joins TRBV5-6 to TRBJ2-7, with TRBD1 matching 8 bases. Germline CDR1 is SGHDT and CDR2 is YYEEEE. This CDR3 comprises 15 residues. V gave up 4 bases and J gave up 0 bases; unmatched junction bases: 6. The CDR3: CASSPWTGNSYEQYF. The CDR3 nucleotides are TGTGCCAGCAGCCCGTGGACAGGGAACTCCTACGAGCAGTACTTC.

The chain has TRBV9 and TRBJ2-1; D may be TRBD2 (6 bases). This CDR3 spans 14 amino acids. The germline gives CDR1 SGDLS, CDR2 YYNGEE. V lost 0 bases, J lost 9 bases, and 13 bases lay in between. The CDR3 loop is CASSVGLQGGEQFF. For the CDR3, the DNA is TGTGCCAGCAGCGTAGGGCTGCAGGGAGGTGAGCAGTTCTTC.

This clonotype showed up just a few times. This chain uses TRBV10-3 with TRBJ1-2, with D unresolved. Germline CDR1 ENHRY, CDR2 SYGVKD. The CDR3 extends over 13 amino acids. V was cut by 6 bases and J by 8 bases, with 16 bases left in between. CDR3 in DNA: TGTGCCATCAGCGCCGGGTCCCTCGGAGGCTACACCTTC. Amino acid sequence: CAISAGSLGGYTF.

There are a few counts of this clonotype. The CDR3 sequence is CSAGRTEAFF. The CDR3 bases are TGCAGCGCAGGGCGAACTGAAGCTTTCTTT. The chain combines TRBV29-1 with TRBJ1-1; perhaps TRBD1 as D (5 bases). Germline loops: CDR1 SQVTM, CDR2 ANQGSEA. The V end was cut by 7 bases, the J end by 5 bases, with 8 bases between. The CDR3 extends over 10 amino acids.

This clonotype was found a few times. V is TRBV3-1 and J is TRBJ1-6; 7 bases are a match to TRBD1. This CDR3 contains 13 residues. The trim removed 5 bases at V and 12 bases at J, leaving 7 bases unmatched. The germline gives CDR1 LGHDT, CDR2 YNNKEL (reference sequence). The CDR3 DNA reads as TGTGCCAGCAGCTATATGAGGGGGCGACCCCTCCACTTT. As protein: CASSYMRGRPLHF.

This chain joins TRBV5-1 and TRBJ2-2; D may match TRBD1 or TRBD2 (5 bases each). V gave up 0 bases and J gave up 6 bases, with 15 bases separating them. CDR3 length equals 16 residues. Germline V gene data show CDR1 as SGHRS and CDR2 as YFSETQ. CDR3 region: CASSLVGTRSAGELFF. The CDR3 region has the DNA TGCGCCAGCAGCTTGGTGGGGACGCGTAGTGCCGGGGAGCTGTTTTTT.

This clonotype was picked up many times. The gene calls are TRBV20-1 and TRBJ2-5; D may correspond to TRBD1 or TRBD2 (5 bases each). The CDR3 has 14 residues. V gave up 0 bases and J gave up 5 bases, with 13 bases separating them. From germline, CDR1 is DFQATT and CDR2 SNEGSKA (reference sequence). The CDR3 spells CSARDPLGVETQYF. CDR3 DNA: TGCAGTGCTAGAGATCCTCTGGGGGTGGAGACCCAGTACTTC.

The V and J genes are TRBV15 and TRBJ2-1; D may be TRBD1 (5 bases). V was clipped by 0 bases and J by 2 bases, with 8 bases between them. The CDR3 loop spans 15 amino acids. Per germline, CDR1 LNHNV and CDR2 YYDKDF (reference sequence). CDR3 DNA: TGTGCCACCAGCAGAGATCAGGGAACCTACAATGAGCAGTTCTTC. Its protein product is CATSRDQGTYNEQFF.